These 23 T cell receptor beta chains came from one sample sequenced in a study of immune evolution from preneoplasia to lung adenocarcinoma. Sequenced by immunoSEQ multiplex PCR; TCRdb stores in-frame clones only, minus some. The profile shows several thousand clones, 85% of them singletons. Sequenced: FFPE invasive lung adenocarcinoma tissue. These receptors all stem from a person in their fifties with lung adenocarcinoma.

This clone was observed a handful of times. This chain's CDR3 is CASSIGAAYGYTF. DNA of the CDR3: TGTGCCAGCAGCATCGGGGCCGCCTATGGCTACACCTTC. This rearrangement joins TRBV7-9 to TRBJ1-2; a possible D gene is TRBD1 (5 bases). The CDR3 is 13 residues long. Germline CDR1 SEHNR, CDR2 FQNEAQ (reference sequence). The ends were cut back, 5 bases at V and 4 bases at J, with 11 bases in the middle.

The V call is TRBV2, the J call TRBJ2-2; 7 bases are shared with TRBD1. In germline, CDR1 is SNHLY, CDR2 FYNNEI. J gave up 7 bases and V 4 bases, and 6 bases lay outside the gene matches. The CDR3 extends over 14 amino acids. The CDR3 is CASSGDRDFGELFF. CDR3 in DNA: TGTGCCAGCAGTGGAGACAGGGATTTCGGGGAGCTGTTTTTT.

V is TRBV5-5 and J is TRBJ1-5; no firm D call. The CDR3 runs to 15 residues. Trimming pared 4 bases from V and 5 bases from J, leaving 16 bases between. Germline V gene sequence: CDR1 SGHKS, CDR2 YYEKEE (reference sequence). The chain's CDR3 is CASSLTDANHQPQHF. For the CDR3, the DNA is TGTGCCAGCAGCCTAACTGATGCCAACCATCAGCCCCAGCATTTT.

The chain employs TRBV28 and TRBJ2-7; 7 nucleotides line up with TRBD2. Germline CDR1 is MDHEN and CDR2 is SYDVKM. The length of the CDR3 is 14 residues. Unmatched junction bases numbered 10, after V lost 6 bases and J lost 5 bases. This CDR3 is CASSFLSGSHEQYF. The CDR3 nucleotides read TGTGCCAGCAGCTTCCTTAGCGGGTCCCACGAGCAGTACTTC. Variable domain in full (rest from reference TRBV28 and TRBJ2-7): DVKVTQSSRYLVKRTGEKVFLECVQDMDHENMFWYRQDPGLGLRLIYFSYDVKMKEKGDIPEGYSVSREKKERFSLILESASTNQTSMYLCASSFLSGSHEQYFGPGTRLTVT.

The genes are TRBV6-5 and TRBJ2-7; 9 nucleotides line up with TRBD2. The J segment lost 6 bases and the V segment lost 7 bases, leaving 10 bases of the junction unmatched. CDR3 size: 14 residues. Germline V gene sequence: CDR1 MNHEY, CDR2 SVGAGI. The CDR3 DNA follows: TGTGCCAGCACCCAACAGGGTAGCGGGAGCGAGCAGTACTTC. It encodes CASTQQGSGSEQYF.

The chain employs TRBV11-2 and TRBJ2-3; a possible D gene is TRBD2 (7 bases). From germline, CDR1 is SGHAT and CDR2 FQNNGV. V lost 5 bases, J lost 3 bases, and 15 bases lay in between. The CDR3 has 15 amino acids. This CDR3 is CASSPRGGETDTQYF. Written as DNA, the CDR3 is TGTGCCAGCAGCCCCAGGGGAGGGGAGACAGATACGCAGTATTTT.

The V and J genes are TRBV30 and TRBJ1-2; 9 positions agree with TRBD1. The CDR3 contains 13 residues. The V and J ends lost 4 bases and 7 bases, in that order; junction bases with no gene match: 7. The germline gives CDR1 GTSNPN, CDR2 SVGIG (reference sequence). This CDR3 reads CAWNLQGASGYTF. The CDR3 nucleotides are TGTGCCTGGAACTTACAGGGGGCGTCTGGCTACACCTTC.

CDR3 loop: CASSLGSRGNYGYTF. CDR3 DNA: TGTGCCAGCAGCTTGGGGAGCCGGGGTAACTATGGCTACACCTTC. This sequence joins TRBV5-4 and TRBJ1-2, with D unresolved. The CDR3 consists of 15 residues. The V end was cut by 0 bases, the J end by 1 base, with 10 bases between. CDR1 and CDR2 from the germline V gene are SGHNT and YYREEE (reference sequence).

This chain uses TRBV7-3 with TRBJ2-3; D is uncertain. The germline V gene has CDR1 SGHTA and CDR2 FQGTGA. V was clipped by 1 base and J by 2 bases, with 4 bases between them. This CDR3 is built from 13 residues. CDR3 in amino acids: CASSLMDTDTQYF. CDR3 coding DNA: TGTGCCAGCAGCTTAATGGACACAGATACGCAGTATTTT.

This sequence joins TRBV6-5 and TRBJ1-5, with D perhaps TRBD1 (6 bases). CDR3 length: 15 amino acids. The germline V gene encodes CDR1 MNHEY and CDR2 SVGAGI. The germline V and J ends were trimmed by 4 bases and 1 base, with 11 bases remaining between them. CDR3 residues: CASSLAQGSNQPQHF. CDR3 DNA: TGTGCCAGCAGTTTGGCACAGGGAAGCAATCAGCCCCAGCATTTT.

This clone was seen only once. The chain recombines TRBV11-2 with TRBJ2-1, with 10 positions matching TRBD1. CDR3 length equals 13 residues. Trimming at V came to 10 bases and at J to 6 bases, leaving 6 bases not matched to a gene. Germline values: CDR1 SGHAT, CDR2 FQNNGV. The CDR3: CATAGTGVNEQFF. The CDR3 DNA reads as TGTGCCACAGCCGGGACAGGGGTCAATGAGCAGTTCTTC.

V gene TRBV19 combines with J gene TRBJ2-1, with 13 positions matching TRBD2. Trimming removed 3 bases from V and 7 bases from J; junction bases left unmatched: 6. The CDR3 is made up of 16 amino acids. Germline CDR1 is LNHDA and CDR2 is SQIVND (reference sequence). CDR3 bases: TGTGCCAGTAGTATCCGGACTAGCGGGGGAAGGAATGAGCAGTTCTTC. It encodes CASSIRTSGGRNEQFF.

CDR3 loop: CASSPLWGYSTDTQYF. CDR3 nucleotide sequence: TGTGCCAGCAGCCCGCTCTGGGGGTATAGCACAGATACGCAGTATTTT. J is TRBJ2-3 and V is TRBV4-2; TRBD1 or TRBD2 may be the D gene (5 bases each). The CDR3 is 16 amino acids. Germline V gene sequence: CDR1 LGHNA, CDR2 YNFKEQ. The V end lost 4 bases, the J end lost 0 bases, and 14 bases lay between the germline ends.

The chain employs TRBV19 and TRBJ2-5; 12 bases line up with TRBD1. Germline trimming cut 7 bases from V and 5 bases from J; bases unmatched to any gene: 8. CDR1 is LNHDA, CDR2 SQIVND, per germline (reference sequence). The CDR3 runs to 15 residues. The chain's CDR3 is CASTQGTGGVETQYF. In nucleotides, the CDR3 is TGTGCCAGTACCCAAGGGACAGGGGGCGTCGAGACCCAGTACTTC.

The genes are TRBV4-1 and TRBJ2-3; 9 positions match TRBD1. The CDR3 extends over 16 amino acids. V trimming: 4 bases; J trimming: 6 bases; junction bases outside the gene matches: 11. CDR1 is MGHRA and CDR2 is YSYEKL in the germline V gene. CDR3 protein: CASSRNTGGMFDTQYF. CDR3 nucleotide sequence: TGCGCCAGCAGCCGAAATACAGGGGGCATGTTCGATACGCAGTATTTT.

The rearrangement links TRBV7-9 to TRBJ2-1; D not certain. Germline V gene sequence: CDR1 SEHNR, CDR2 FQNEAQ (reference sequence). V lost 5 bases to trimming and J lost 3 bases, with 20 bases between them. The CDR3 is made up of 17 amino acids. The CDR3 spells CASSPKNTGSGYNEQFF. For the CDR3, the DNA is TGTGCCAGCAGCCCCAAAAACACCGGATCAGGCTACAATGAGCAGTTCTTC.

The chain recombines TRBV29-1 with TRBJ1-2; D unresolved. V lost 5 bases to trimming and J lost 3 bases, with 13 bases between them. CDR1 is SQVTM and CDR2 is ANQGSEA in the germline V gene. The CDR3 extends over 13 amino acids. The CDR3 is CSVRHALDYGYTF. CDR3 nucleotides: TGCAGCGTTCGACACGCCTTGGACTATGGCTACACCTTC.

The V call is TRBV27, the J call TRBJ1-4, with a tentative D call TRBD1 (6 bases). Germline V lookup: CDR1 MNHEY, CDR2 SMNVEV (reference sequence). This CDR3 contains 15 residues. Trimming stripped 6 bases from V and 7 bases from J, with 18 bases between. The DNA for the CDR3 is TGTGCCAGCAGCTCCAGGGGCCTTATGGGTGAAAAACTGTTTTTT. This encodes CASSSRGLMGEKLFF.

The rearrangement uses TRBV12-1 and TRBJ2-7; the DNA was not compared with TRBD2, the D call given in the table. TRBV12-1 is marked as a pseudogene. CDR3 length: 17 amino acids. This chain's CDR3 is CASSFGLAGAATYEQYF. CDR3 sequence (DNA): TGTGCCAGCAGCTTTGGACTAGCGGGAGCGGCGACCTACGAGCAGTACTTC.

A few counts support this clone. J is TRBJ1-1 and V is TRBV28, with D maybe TRBD1 (5 bases). The CDR3 is made up of 15 amino acids. The germline V gene has CDR1 MDHEN and CDR2 SYDVKM. V was cut by 3 bases and J by 1 base, with 12 bases left in between. The CDR3 spells CASSFWGTRNTEAFF. The CDR3 DNA reads TGTGCCAGCAGTTTCTGGGGGACGAGGAACACTGAAGCTTTCTTT.

The V and J genes are TRBV6-4 and TRBJ1-5; D might be TRBD1 (6 bases). The CDR3 contains 16 residues. CDR1 MRHNA and CDR2 SNTAGT come from the germline V gene. V lost 2 bases, J lost 4 bases, and 15 bases lay in between. CDR3 region: CASSDTTGWGNQPQHF. In DNA, the CDR3 is TGTGCCAGCAGTGACACGACAGGCTGGGGAAATCAGCCCCAGCATTTT.

The J gene is TRBJ1-3, the V gene TRBV5-4; D possibly corresponds to TRBD1 (6 bases). This CDR3 is 16 amino acids long. Germline V gene lookup returns CDR1 SGHNT and CDR2 YYREEE (reference sequence). The V end was cut by 0 bases, the J end by 1 base, with 11 bases between. In nucleotides, the CDR3 is TGTGCCAGCAGCTTGGCAGGGGAAGTATCTGGAAACACCATATATTTT. Amino acids: CASSLAGEVSGNTIYF. The full variable domain, completed using reference TRBV5-4 and TRBJ1-3, is ETGVTQSPTHLIKTRGQQVTLRCSSQSGHNTVSWYQQALGQGPQFIFQYYREEENGRGNFPPRFSGLQFPNYSSELNVNALELDDSALYLCASSLAGEVSGNTIYFGEGSWLTVV.

The V and J genes are TRBV28 and TRBJ2-7; weak D call: TRBD1 (6 bases). The V gene lost 6 bases and the J gene lost 5 bases, with 14 bases spanning the gap. CDR1 and CDR2 from the germline V gene are MDHEN and SYDVKM. The CDR3 loop spans 13 amino acids. The chain's CDR3 is CASSRGGGNEQYF. Here the CDR3 DNA reads TGTGCCAGCAGCAGAGGGGGTGGTAACGAGCAGTACTTC.